These 22 T cell receptor beta chains share one sample of origin, sequenced in a study of blood T cell repertoires in COVID-19. The data were produced by immunoSEQ multiplex PCR, yet TCRdb's version contains in-frame clones alone and is incomplete. The data show under 250,000 clones, with around 80% seen just once and 4.5% to 7% held by the top ten. Material for sequencing was peripheral blood. The receptors were gathered from a woman between 70 and 85 years old with acute or convalescent COVID-19.

V is TRBV12-3 or TRBV12-4 and J is TRBJ2-1; TRBD1 is a possible D gene (6 bases). V lost 4 bases to trimming and J lost 9 bases, with 13 bases between them. This CDR3 has 13 amino acids. CDR3 amino acids: CASSWDIEGEQFF. The CDR3 coding sequence is TGTGCCAGCAGTTGGGACATAGAGGGTGAGCAGTTCTTC.

This chain uses TRBV6-5 with TRBJ2-7; 11 bases are shared with TRBD1. J lost 3 bases, V lost 7 bases, and 5 bases had no gene match. The CDR3 contains 14 residues. The germline V gene encodes CDR1 MNHEY and CDR2 SVGAGI. CDR3 sequence reads: CASIGTGGDYEQYF. CDR3 in DNA: TGTGCCAGCATCGGGACAGGGGGAGACTACGAGCAGTACTTC.

The rearrangement links TRBV5-1 to TRBJ2-1; 7 bases are shared with TRBD1. Germline CDR1 and CDR2: SGHRS and YFSETQ. V shed 4 bases and J 5 bases; nucleotides not matched to a gene: 9. This CDR3 has 15 amino acids. The DNA of the CDR3 is TGCGCCAGCAGCCCCGGGACAGCAACTAACAATGAGCAGTTCTTC. Translation gives CASSPGTATNNEQFF.

The rearrangement joins TRBV7-2 to TRBJ2-2; possible D gene TRBD2, 6 bases. Germline V CDR1 and CDR2: SGHTA, FQGNSA. The CDR3 length is 16 residues. Between the trimmed V and J ends, which lost 5 bases and 7 bases, there was a span of 20 bases. The CDR3 DNA follows: TGTGCCAGCAGCAACCGCGGGGCCGGGGACGGCGGGGAGCTGTTTTTT. The encoded protein is CASSNRGAGDGGELFF.

This clone was seen just once. This chain joins TRBV7-8 and TRBJ1-5; 7 bases line up with TRBD1. The CDR3 is 15 residues long. Germline CDR1 and CDR2: SGHVS and FQNEAQ. J was trimmed by 1 base and V by 4 bases; bases with no gene match: 4. The CDR3 DNA follows: TGTGCCAGCAGCTCGGGACAGCAAAGCAATCAGCCCCAGCATTTT. This gives the protein CASSSGQQSNQPQHF.

The V and J genes are TRBV5-6 and TRBJ2-7; a weak D match, TRBD2 (5 bases). V dropped 0 bases and J dropped 2 bases, with 9 bases sitting between them. The CDR3 contains 14 residues. The V gene's germline CDR1 is SGHDT and CDR2 YYEEEE. CDR3 residues: CASSLAGIPYEQYF. The CDR3 coding sequence is TGTGCCAGCAGCTTGGCCGGGATACCCTACGAGCAGTACTTC.

The chain has TRBV15 and TRBJ1-6, with D perhaps TRBD1 (5 bases). This CDR3 comprises 16 residues. Trimming took 6 bases from V and 7 from J, leaving 19 bases between them. Germline loops: CDR1 LNHNV, CDR2 YYDKDF (reference sequence). This CDR3 reads CATRGALGGENSPLHF. Here the CDR3 DNA reads TGTGCCACCAGGGGAGCTCTCGGAGGGGAGAATTCACCCCTCCACTTT.

This clone was picked up a small number of times. CDR3 in amino acids: CASSGGQPQHF. CDR3 bases: TGTGCCAGCAGTGGAGGGCAGCCCCAGCATTTT. The rearrangement uses TRBV2 and TRBJ1-5; D is uncertain. CDR1 and CDR2 from the germline V gene are SNHLY and FYNNEI. This CDR3 is built from 11 residues. V was pared by 4 bases and J by 7 bases, with 5 bases between. The entire variable domain, with the rest obtained from reference TRBV2 and TRBJ1-5, is as follows: EPEVTQTPSHQVTQMGQEVILRCVPISNHLYFYWYRQILGQKVEFLVSFYNNEISEKSEIFDDQFSVERPDGSNFTLKIRSTKLEDSAMYFCASSGGQPQHFGDGTRLSIL.

This rearrangement joins TRBV21-1 to TRBJ2-7; the tabulated D call, TRBD1, remains unverified against the DNA. TRBV21-1 is annotated as a pseudogene. The CDR3 extends over 17 amino acids. In DNA, the CDR3 is TGTGCCAGCAGCAAAGATACCAGCCGGCCCCCAGGGGACGAGCAGTACTTC. Residues: CASSKDTSRPPGDEQYF.

The chain combines TRBV28 with TRBJ1-5; 9 positions match TRBD1. This CDR3 has 15 amino acids. CDR1 MDHEN and CDR2 SYDVKM come from the germline V gene. V dropped 5 bases and J dropped 5; count of bases not matched to a gene: 7. The DNA for the CDR3 is TGTGCCAGCAGTCCCGGGACAGGGCGAGATCAGCCCCAGCATTTT. It is translated as CASSPGTGRDQPQHF.

Remarks on this clone: Other DNA sequences in the sample encode the same CDR3. V gene TRBV28 combines with J gene TRBJ1-2; no clear D gene. Deletions cut 2 bases from V and 2 bases from J, with 6 bases between. CDR1 and CDR2 from the germline V gene are MDHEN and SYDVKM. This CDR3 contains 13 residues. The CDR3 DNA reads as TGTGCCAGCAGTTTACGACAAAACTATGGCTACACCTTC. It is translated as CASSLRQNYGYTF.

This clone came up a few times. V is TRBV30 and J is TRBJ1-3; a possible D gene is TRBD1 (5 bases). The CDR3 has 15 amino acids. Germline CDR1 and CDR2: GTSNPN and SVGIG (reference sequence). V lost 2 bases to trimming and J lost 0 bases, with 11 bases between them. In DNA, the CDR3 is TGTGCCTGGAGTTCGGCGGGGGGCTCTGGAAACACCATATATTTT. Translating gives CAWSSAGGSGNTIYF.

The chain links TRBV28 to TRBJ1-1; 10 positions agree with TRBD1. Germline V gene lookup returns CDR1 MDHEN and CDR2 SYDVKM. There are 16 residues in the CDR3. Trimming removed 5 bases from V and 2 bases from J; junction bases left unmatched: 8. The CDR3 is CASSGTGTGANTEAFF. CDR3 in DNA: TGTGCCAGCAGTGGTACCGGGACAGGGGCTAACACTGAAGCTTTCTTT.

The rearrangement links TRBV18 to TRBJ2-1; 13 positions agree with TRBD2. The CDR3 spans 15 residues. Germline CDR1 KGHSH, CDR2 LQKENI. With 3 bases clipped from V and 8 bases from J, the junction kept 4 bases outside the gene matches. CDR3 coding DNA: TGTGCCAGCTCACCGGGACTAGCGGGACGTTATGAGCAGTTCTTC. This gives the protein CASSPGLAGRYEQFF.

This rearrangement joins TRBV5-1 to TRBJ1-1; maybe TRBD1 (6 bases). CDR3 length: 12 amino acids. CDR1 and CDR2 (germline): SGHRS, YFSETQ. Trimming removed 3 bases from V and 8 bases from J, with 11 bases in between. CDR3 sequence reads: CASSSNTGEAFF. The DNA for the CDR3 is TGCGCCAGCAGCTCCAATACAGGGGAAGCTTTCTTT.

CDR3 sequence (DNA): TGTGCCAGCTCACCGGGGGCAGAGACCCAGTACTTC. It is translated as CASSPGAETQYF. The chain is built from TRBV18 and TRBJ2-5; D perhaps matches TRBD1 (6 bases). The V gene lost 3 bases and the J gene lost 4 bases, with 6 bases spanning the gap. Per the germline V gene, CDR1 is KGHSH and CDR2 is LQKENI. The CDR3 runs 12 residues.

This clone was seen a handful of times. The J gene is TRBJ1-5, the V gene TRBV6-4; D is undetermined. Per germline, CDR1 MRHNA and CDR2 SNTAGT. This CDR3 has 15 amino acids. V lost 5 bases to trimming and J lost 0 bases, with 11 bases between them. This CDR3 is CASSPLGGSNQPQHF. Written as DNA, the CDR3 is TGTGCCAGCAGTCCCCTCGGAGGTAGCAATCAGCCCCAGCATTTT.

The rearrangement uses TRBV5-1 and TRBJ1-1; 7 nucleotides line up with TRBD1. The trim removed 4 bases at V and 1 base at J, leaving 4 bases unmatched. There are 14 residues in the CDR3. CDR1 SGHRS and CDR2 YFSETQ come from the germline V gene. DNA of the CDR3: TGCGCCAGCAGCGACCGGACAGGGAACACTGAAGCTTTCTTT. Amino acids: CASSDRTGNTEAFF. The full variable domain, completed using reference TRBV5-1 and TRBJ1-1, is KAGVTQTPRYLIKTRGQQVTLSCSPISGHRSVSWYQQTPGQGLQFLFEYFSETQRNKGNFPGRFSGRQFSNSRSEMNVSTLELGDSALYLCASSDRTGNTEAFFGQGTRLTVV.

The V and J genes are TRBV5-1 and TRBJ2-3; possible D gene TRBD2, 6 bases. CDR1 SGHRS and CDR2 YFSETQ come from the germline V gene. V was clipped by 0 bases and J by 2 bases, with 10 bases between them. CDR3 length: 15 residues. The DNA for the CDR3 is TGCGCCAGCAGCTTGGGTAGCGGCGCCACAGATACGCAGTATTTT. Translation: CASSLGSGATDTQYF.

The chain has TRBV28 and TRBJ2-7, with 8 positions matching TRBD1. The trim removed 6 bases at V and 0 bases at J, leaving 4 bases unmatched. The CDR3 is made up of 14 amino acids. Germline V gives CDR1 MDHEN, CDR2 SYDVKM. The CDR3 protein is CASSRTGISYEQYF. The CDR3 DNA sequence: TGTGCCAGCAGCCGGACAGGGATCTCCTACGAGCAGTACTTC.

V gene TRBV2 combines with J gene TRBJ2-7; possibly TRBD1 for D (6 bases). CDR3 length: 15 amino acids. V dropped 1 base and J dropped 3 bases, with 13 bases sitting between them. In germline, CDR1 is SNHLY, CDR2 FYNNEI. The CDR3 sequence: CASSEGQVANYEQYF. CDR3 DNA sequence: TGTGCCAGCAGTGAAGGACAGGTTGCGAACTACGAGCAGTACTTC.

This clone was observed a handful of times. The V gene is TRBV18, the J gene TRBJ2-3, with D hard to call. This CDR3 spans 16 amino acids. Trimming took off 2 bases at V and 0 bases at J, with 12 bases between the two ends. Germline V gene lookup returns CDR1 KGHSH and CDR2 LQKENI. The CDR3 nucleotides read TGTGCCAGCTCACCATCGTCAGTATCTAGCACAGATACGCAGTATTTT. This encodes CASSPSSVSSTDTQYF.